The present T cell receptor (beta chain) was sequenced within a study of spatial heterogeneity in lung cancer (dated by TCRdb to between 2018 and 2021). Background for the entire study: The donors were some 72 patients from the lung TRACERx cohort who had early-stage, untreated non-small cell lung cancer. In non-small cell lung cancer, the study quantitatively compared TCR alpha and beta repertoires across several tumor regions, matched nontumor lung, and blood. The study linked features of the TCR repertoire to counts of nonsynonymous mutations, which were determined by whole-exome sequencing of tumor tissue. Beta-chain transcripts were consistently detected in greater numbers than alpha-chain transcripts, which likely reflected higher beta-chain transcript abundance. In the raw uncorrected reads, each unique combination of TCR and UMI appeared more than ten times on average. At surgery, hundreds of tumor regions, roughly 63 matched nontumor lung samples and fewer than 60 PBMC samples were TCR-sequenced for both alpha and beta chains. Follow-up PBMC samples were sequenced whenever available, and the median time to follow-up was two to three years after resection. The study at large found these results: Additional single-cell paired TCR alpha and beta sequencing was considered necessary to confirm, at a functional level, the hypothesis that regional TCRs recognize regional mutations. Ubiquitous expanded tumor TCRs were found in blood more often at tumor resection than at routine follow-up. Only roughly 14 patients were included in comparisons of baseline and follow-up blood repertoires.

The time point label on this specimen signifies: blood at routine non-recurrence follow-up after resection. For TCR sequencing, whole RNA was extracted from tumor and nontumor lung tissue, or from cryopreserved PBMC samples, and no cell sorting was done. Only patients with enough RNA available from two or more tumor regions were chosen for TCR sequencing. The table lists this clonotype with many counts. Its antigen remains undetermined. No base quality values were provided; no much bigger clone lies one nucleotide off. Libraries were built with 5' RACE. Sequencing used a NextSeq 500. The TCR library protocol attached a unique molecular identifier to each TCR cDNA molecule to allow correction of PCR and sequencing errors. The source study handled its data this way. Decombinator tools were used for TCR identification, UMI-based error correction and CDR3 extraction. Expanded TCRs were defined as those above a frequency of 2 per 1,000, corresponding to the top 1% of the tumor frequency distribution. Rényi diversity was computed with the R vegan package after subsampling each repertoire 100 times to 5,000 TCRs. CDR3 similarity networks were built from amino acid triplet string-kernel similarity, connecting CDR3s with pairwise similarity above 0.82. TCRdb trimmed the raw reads at Q25, called clones with MiXCR and kept productive beta chains. CDR3 protein sequences are deduplicated, and each keeps its most common genes and DNA. The V and J calls were not made by the authors but by TCRdb's processing. The table for this sample lists more than 40,000 distinct CDR3 sequences; approximately 24% of them were counted only once. The top ten clones comprise more than 7% of the sample.

Spanning cysteine to phenylalanine, the CDR3 consists of 13 amino acids. Left in the record is the CDR3 DNA by itself, 39 bases read in frame from the first base. The germline ends are 4 bases apart after V is trimmed by 0 bases and J by 7 bases. CDR1 and CDR2 (SGHAT, FQNNGV) derive from the germline V gene. This TCR derives from a female donor with early-stage non-small cell lung cancer. Recombination linked TRBV11-2 to TRBJ1-6; the D segment cannot be called with confidence. Source: PBMCs, taken at follow-up. The sequence in DNA is TGTGCCAGCAGCTTAGAAAGAAATTCACCCCTCCACTTT. This encodes CASSLERNSPLHF.